The 7 T cell receptor beta chains given below trace back to one sample, sequenced in a study of Graves' ophthalmopathy and Graves' hyperthyroidism listed by TCRdb under 2018. Instrument used: Illumina HiSeq 2000. TCR beta CDR3 regions were amplified from RNA transcripts for repertoire sequencing. HTBI primers and the Qiagen OneStep RT-PCR kit were used in a first-round RT-PCR, which was followed by a second-round multiplex PCR, size selection and purification. Through fastp at Q25 and MiXCR, TCRdb rebuilt clones from the public reads, retaining in-frame beta chains. Under each unique CDR3 protein, matching rows form one entry showing the most common genes and DNA. This sample is represented by hundreds of thousands of distinct CDR3 sequences; around a fifth of them were singletons. Roughly 7.4% of the sample comes from the top ten. The sequenced sample was peripheral blood. These receptors were collected from a woman under 30 with stable Graves' hyperthyroidism. Some clones in this sample may be carry-over from other donors' samples. Donor details come from another sample of the same person, matched by shared clones.

This sequence joins TRBV20-1 and TRBJ1-1; D is uncertain. The V end lost 4 bases, the J end lost 2 bases, and 11 bases lay between the germline ends. The germline gives CDR1 DFQATT, CDR2 SNEGSKA (reference sequence). There are 13 residues in the CDR3. The CDR3 is CSANPDRNTEAFF. The CDR3 DNA reads as TGCAGTGCTAACCCGGACCGAAACACTGAAGCTTTCTTT.

The sample holds a few counts of this clonotype. CDR3 residues: CASSRQWAGELFF. The CDR3 bases are TGTGCCAGCAGTCGCCAGTGGGCCGGGGAGCTGTTTTTT. The chain recombines TRBV6-2 or TRBV6-3 with TRBJ2-2; D remains unclear. The CDR3 has 13 amino acids. Trimming stripped 5 bases from V and 6 bases from J, with 10 bases between. CDR1 is MNHEY, CDR2 SVGEGT, per germline.

The V and J genes are TRBV28 and TRBJ1-5; D is undetermined. This CDR3 contains 16 residues. V lost 7 bases and J lost 2, with 18 bases in between. The germline V gene has CDR1 MDHEN and CDR2 SYDVKM. CDR3 nucleotides: TGTGCCAGCACCGATGAAGGAGTTAGGGGCAATCAGCCCCAGCATTTT. It translates to CASTDEGVRGNQPQHF.

The table lists this clonotype with many counts. The CDR3 spells CSARVPGTGGEAFF. CDR3 nucleotides: TGCAGTGCTAGAGTCCCCGGGACAGGGGGTGAAGCTTTCTTT. V gene TRBV20-1 combines with J gene TRBJ1-1; 11 positions agree with TRBD1. This CDR3 has 14 amino acids. The junction had 5 bases not matched to a gene; V was cut back by 1 base and J by 7 bases. CDR1 and CDR2 from the germline V gene are DFQATT and SNEGSKA (reference sequence).

This clonotype was seen many times. The chain combines TRBV6-2 or TRBV6-3 with TRBJ2-7; D is undetermined. The CDR3 is 17 amino acids. V was pared by 4 bases and J by 5 bases, with 24 bases between. The germline CDR1 and CDR2 sequences are MNHEY and SVGEGT. CDR3 DNA sequence: TGTGCCAGCAGTTCGCCTCAGGCCGGCAGCCTGGGCAACGAGCAGTACTTC. Translation: CASSSPQAGSLGNEQYF.

This clonotype was detected ten times or more. In nucleotides, the CDR3 is TGCGCCAGCAGCGAGACCGGGACAGCCTATGGCTACACCTTC. This encodes CASSETGTAYGYTF. J is TRBJ1-2 and V is TRBV5-1; TRBD1 agrees at 7 bases. The length of the CDR3 is 14 residues. Germline-derived CDR1 and CDR2 are SGHRS and YFSETQ. The junction had 7 bases not matched to a gene; V was cut back by 4 bases and J by 4 bases.

Many counts were recorded for this clonotype. The chain recombines TRBV25-1 with TRBJ1-3, with 8 bases matching TRBD1. This CDR3 comprises 16 residues. The germline gives CDR1 MGHDK, CDR2 SYGVNS. Trimming cost V 3 bases and J 5 bases; bases outside gene matches: 9. The CDR3 nucleotides read TGTGCCAGCAGTGACTACGGACAGGGCGTCCGAAACACCATATATTTT. Amino acids: CASSDYGQGVRNTIYF.